This is a list of T cell receptor beta chains from one sample in a study of T cells in Graves' hyperthyroidism and ophthalmopathy. TCRdb reprocessed the multiplex PCR reads via MiXCR and lists one record per CDR3 protein. The table has approximately 520,000 distinct CDR3 sequences, approximately 25% seen once. The source material was blood. These receptors all stem from a woman between 25 and 40 years old with Graves' ophthalmopathy. Both conserved end residues are part of each CDR3. Each record gives: V gene, D gene, clone size, J gene, CDR3 length, CDR3 protein, CDR3 DNA. The D gene is left open where the match is weak. The size entry is marked missing in some rows and otherwise reads once, few, many or a size class.

TRBV6-1,-,-,TRBJ2-7,13,CASYVQGDHEQYF,TGTGCCAGCTACGTACAGGGAGACCACGAGCAGTACTTC
TRBV20-1,-,many,TRBJ2-7,13,CSAERGSSYEQYF,TGCAGTGCCGAACGCGGCAGCTCCTACGAGCAGTACTTC
TRBV7-3,TRBD2,-,TRBJ2-2,18,CASSRGGLAGTSTGELFF,TGTGCCAGCAGCCGAGGGGGACTAGCGGGGACTAGCACCGGGGAGCTGTTTTTT
TRBV20-1,-,many,TRBJ1-1,14,CSARDGGADTEAFF,TGCAGTGCTAGAGATGGGGGGGCTGACACTGAAGCTTTCTTT
TRBV6-1,-,few,TRBJ1-2,13,CASSETGHYGYTF,TGTGCCAGCAGTGAAACAGGCCACTATGGCTACACCTTC
TRBV29-1,-,-,TRBJ1-2,12,CSVVESNYGYTF,TGCAGCGTTGTAGAGTCTAACTATGGCTACACCTTC
TRBV12-3/TRBV12-4,-,many,TRBJ1-2,16,CASSPYVEGVNYGYTF,TGTGCCAGCAGTCCTTACGTTGAGGGGGTTAACTATGGCTACACCTTC
TRBV11-2,TRBD2,-,TRBJ2-7,18,CASSFQYIAGGRGYEQYF,TGTGCCAGCAGCTTTCAATACATAGCGGGGGGCCGTGGCTACGAGCAGTACTTC
TRBV5-6,TRBD2,once,TRBJ2-2,20,CASSDTRTSGGFTYTGELFF,TGTGCCAGCAGCGATACTAGGACTAGCGGGGGTTTTACGTACACCGGGGAGCTGTTTTTT
TRBV12-3/TRBV12-4,-,many,TRBJ1-1,13,CASSSRGRTEAFF,TGTGCCAGCAGTTCCCGGGGGAGGACTGAAGCTTTCTTT
TRBV5-1,-,-,TRBJ1-2,14,CASSLSTWGYGYTF,TGCGCCAGCAGCTTGTCGACTTGGGGCTATGGCTACACCTTC
TRBV7-2,TRBD2,many,TRBJ2-7,19,CASSSSSGSGGSSSYEQYF,TGTGCCAGCAGCTCATCCTCTGGTAGCGGGGGTAGTAGCTCCTACGAGCAGTACTTC
TRBV19,TRBD1,many,TRBJ1-5,16,CASSTEGRGLHQPQHF,TGTGCCAGTAGTACCGAGGGCAGGGGGCTGCATCAGCCCCAGCATTTT
TRBV6-5,-,many,TRBJ2-7,11,CASSYGERQYF,TGTGCCAGCAGTTACGGCGAGAGGCAGTACTTC
TRBV29-1,TRBD1,many,TRBJ1-1,12,CSAQGAPTEAFF,TGCAGCGCCCAGGGGGCGCCTACTGAAGCTTTCTTT
TRBV12-3/TRBV12-4,TRBD1,-,TRBJ1-1,14,CASIRTGLNTEAFF,TGTGCCAGCATCCGGACAGGGTTGAACACTGAAGCTTTCTTT
TRBV25-1,TRBD1,many,TRBJ1-2,16,CASSDTGTGAYYGYTF,TGTGCCAGCAGTGATACCGGGACAGGGGCTTACTATGGCTACACCTTC
TRBV20-1,-,-,TRBJ1-2,13,CSAPQLEGHGYTF,TGCAGTGCACCCCAATTGGAGGGTCACGGCTACACCTTC
TRBV11-2,-,many,TRBJ1-6,14,CASSLAYDNSPLHF,TGTGCCAGCAGCTTAGCGTACGATAATTCACCCCTCCACTTT
TRBV7-9,TRBD1,few,TRBJ2-7,15,CASSLSGQGFYEQYF,TGTGCCAGCAGCTTAAGTGGACAGGGCTTCTACGAGCAGTACTTC
TRBV6-5,-,many,TRBJ2-7,16,CASSYSTVGRAYEQYF,TGTGCCAGCAGTTACTCTACCGTGGGCCGGGCCTACGAGCAGTACTTC
TRBV11-2,TRBD2,many,TRBJ2-3,16,CASSRLAGGHTDTQYF,TGTGCCAGCAGTCGACTAGCGGGGGGTCACACAGATACGCAGTATTTT
TRBV6-1,-,-,TRBJ1-2,15,CASSEGGRGAYGYTF,TGTGCCAGCAGTGAAGGTGGCAGGGGCGCCTATGGCTACACCTTC
TRBV20-1,-,many,TRBJ2-2,13,CSARDVHTGELFF,TGCAGTGCTAGAGACGTGCACACCGGGGAGCTGTTTTTT
TRBV4-1,TRBD1,many,TRBJ2-7,16,CASSQPGDRGVGGQYF,TGCGCCAGCAGCCAGCCTGGGGACAGGGGTGTAGGCGGGCAGTACTTC
TRBV12-3/TRBV12-4,-,-,TRBJ2-7,14,CASSRDSGDVEQYF,TGTGCCAGCAGTCGGGACAGCGGGGATGTCGAGCAGTACTTC
TRBV6-1,-,many,TRBJ1-2,15,CASSIAVAANYGYTF,TGTGCCAGCTCCATCGCCGTGGCAGCTAACTATGGCTACACCTTC
TRBV2,-,-,TRBJ2-6,14,CASGWGKGANVLTF,TGTGCCAGCGGTTGGGGGAAGGGGGCCAACGTCCTGACTTTC
TRBV24-1,TRBD2,many,TRBJ2-5,15,CATSDPAGVQETQYF,TGTGCCACCAGTGATCCAGCGGGGGTCCAAGAGACCCAGTACTTC
TRBV6-5,-,many,TRBJ1-1,11,CASSPANEAFF,TGTGCCAGCAGTCCCGCGAATGAAGCTTTCTTT
TRBV28,TRBD1,many,TRBJ1-1,14,CASLTGGASTEAFF,TGTGCCAGTTTGACAGGGGGCGCGTCCACTGAAGCTTTCTTT
TRBV7-2,-,many,TRBJ1-1,13,CASSLSGDLGAFF,TGTGCCAGCAGCTTATCGGGGGATCTTGGAGCTTTCTTT
TRBV6-1,-,many,TRBJ1-1,13,CASIGRKNTEAFF,TGTGCCAGCATTGGGCGGAAGAACACTGAAGCTTTCTTT
TRBV5-6,-,many,TRBJ2-5,13,CASSLGGYETQYF,TGTGCCAGCAGCTTGGGGGGCTACGAGACCCAGTACTTC
TRBV6-1,-,many,TRBJ1-5,13,CAAGGSLNQPQHF,TGTGCCGCCGGGGGGTCCCTTAATCAGCCCCAGCATTTT
TRBV11-1,-,few,TRBJ2-2,16,CASSLPDRQDTGELFF,TGTGCCAGCAGCCTTCCCGATCGGCAGGACACCGGGGAGCTGTTTTTT
TRBV27,-,-,TRBJ1-3,13,CASSQGNGNTIYF,TGTGCCAGCAGCCAGGGGAATGGAAACACCATATATTTT
TRBV6-1,-,few,TRBJ2-7,13,CASRDGSSYEQYF,TGTGCCAGCAGGGACGGCTCCTCCTACGAGCAGTACTTC
TRBV6-1,TRBD1,few,TRBJ1-1,15,CASSGGQLKNTEAFF,TGTGCCAGCAGTGGGGGACAGTTGAAGAACACTGAAGCTTTCTTT
TRBV6-1,-,many,TRBJ1-1,16,CASSSVGAGENTEAFF,TGTGCCAGCAGCTCCGTGGGGGCTGGGGAGAACACTGAAGCTTTCTTT
TRBV6-2/TRBV6-3,-,many,TRBJ2-7,14,CASSDRTLSWEQYF,TGTGCCAGCAGCGATAGGACCCTGAGCTGGGAGCAGTACTTC
TRBV12-3/TRBV12-4,TRBD1,many,TRBJ1-6,16,CASRLGGGQLNSPLHF,TGTGCCAGCAGACTTGGTGGGGGACAGCTGAATTCACCCCTCCACTTT
TRBV12-3/TRBV12-4,-,many,TRBJ1-5,14,CASSLAQGDQPQHF,TGTGCCAGCAGTTTAGCCCAGGGTGATCAGCCCCAGCATTTT
TRBV30,-,many,TRBJ1-2,14,CAWRGRRVLYGYTF,TGTGCCTGGAGAGGACGGCGGGTCCTCTATGGCTACACCTTC
TRBV6-1,TRBD2,-,TRBJ2-7,13,CASWTSGGHEQYF,TGTGCCAGCTGGACTAGCGGGGGCCACGAGCAGTACTTC
TRBV24-1,-,many,TRBJ2-7,14,CATSEAGQEGEQYF,TGTGCCACCAGTGAAGCGGGCCAGGAGGGCGAGCAGTACTTC
TRBV20-1,-,many,TRBJ2-7,15,CSASYPSEGSYEQYF,TGCAGTGCTAGCTATCCTAGCGAGGGCTCCTACGAGCAGTACTTC
TRBV4-1,-,few,TRBJ1-2,15,CAGSQDPRDIYGYTF,TGCGCCGGCAGCCAAGATCCAAGGGATATCTATGGCTACACCTTC
TRBV18,-,many,TRBJ1-5,14,CASSRAGGNQPQHF,TGTGCCAGCTCAAGGGCAGGGGGCAATCAGCCCCAGCATTTT
TRBV12-3/TRBV12-4,TRBD2,many,TRBJ2-5,18,CASSFEGLAGGQGETQYF,TGTGCCAGCAGTTTCGAGGGACTAGCGGGGGGCCAAGGGGAGACCCAGTACTTC
TRBV28,TRBD2,-,TRBJ2-7,15,CASSSIAGGRSEQYF,TGTGCCAGCAGTTCGATAGCGGGGGGGCGGAGCGAGCAGTACTTC
TRBV12-3/TRBV12-4,-,many,TRBJ2-2,15,CASSFASWGTGELFF,TGTGCCAGCAGTTTTGCTAGCTGGGGCACCGGGGAGCTGTTTTTT
TRBV2,TRBD2,many,TRBJ2-5,13,CASSAGEGETQYF,TGTGCCAGCTCGGCGGGGGAGGGAGAGACCCAGTACTTC
TRBV7-3,TRBD2,-,TRBJ2-5,15,CASSLGGGLQETQYF,TGTGCCAGCAGCTTGGGCGGGGGGCTCCAAGAGACCCAGTACTTC
TRBV7-8,-,many,TRBJ1-1,18,CASSLTRLVGQMNTEAFF,TGTGCCAGCAGCTTAACTCGGTTAGTAGGACAGATGAACACTGAAGCTTTCTTT